The sequence of this T cell receptor (beta chain) was determined in a study of CXCR3-negative and CXCR3-positive naive CD8 T cells. Overall study results and limits: The study found more hydrophobic TRB CDR3s in CXCR3-positive naive cells than in CXCR3-negative naive cells.

With regard to this clonotype: What it recognizes is unknown.

The CDR3 is 15 residues long. Per the germline V gene, CDR1 is SGHTA and CDR2 is FQGNSA. 5' RACE that incorporated UMI labels was used to prepare the TRB cDNA libraries. Following a re-call of the 5' RACE reads, TCRdb has one entry per CDR3 protein and lacks DNA. The table for this sample gives some 7,600 distinct CDR3 sequences. This chain connects TRBV7-2 to TRBJ2-7; the TRBD2 assignment by TCRdb is unverifiable without DNA. The TCR comes from a human donor in good health. Some clones in this sample may be carry-over from other donors' samples. The material sequenced was naive CXCR3+ CD8+ T cells from blood. Subset indicated: CD45RO-CCR7+CD27+CD95- naive CD8+ T cells expressing CXCR3 (TNR3+). The CDR3 is CASSFLAGSSYEQYF.